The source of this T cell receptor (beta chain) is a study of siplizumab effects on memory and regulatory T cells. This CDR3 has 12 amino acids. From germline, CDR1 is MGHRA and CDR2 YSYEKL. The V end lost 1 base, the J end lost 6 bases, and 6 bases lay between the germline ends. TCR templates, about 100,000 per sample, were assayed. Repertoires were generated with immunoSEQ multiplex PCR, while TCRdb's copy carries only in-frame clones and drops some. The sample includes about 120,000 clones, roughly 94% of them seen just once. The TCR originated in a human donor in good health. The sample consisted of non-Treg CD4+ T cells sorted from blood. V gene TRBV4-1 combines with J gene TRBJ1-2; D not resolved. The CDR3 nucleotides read TGCGCCAGCAGCCAAGTGAGGGATGGCTACACCTTC. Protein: CASSQVRDGYTF.